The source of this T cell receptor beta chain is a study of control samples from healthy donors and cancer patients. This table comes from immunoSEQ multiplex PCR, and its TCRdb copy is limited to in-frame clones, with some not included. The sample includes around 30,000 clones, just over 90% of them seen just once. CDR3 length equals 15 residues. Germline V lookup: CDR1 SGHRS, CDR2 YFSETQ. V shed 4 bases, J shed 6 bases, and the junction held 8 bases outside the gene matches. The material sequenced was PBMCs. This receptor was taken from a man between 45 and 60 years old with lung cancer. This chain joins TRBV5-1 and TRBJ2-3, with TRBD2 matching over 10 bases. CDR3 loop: CASSPTSGVSDTQYF. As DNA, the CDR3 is TGCGCCAGCAGCCCTACTAGCGGGGTGTCGGATACGCAGTATTTT. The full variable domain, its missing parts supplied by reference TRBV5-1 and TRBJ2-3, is KAGVTQTPRYLIKTRGQQVTLSCSPISGHRSVSWYQQTPGQGLQFLFEYFSETQRNKGNFPGRFSGRQFSNSRSEMNVSTLELGDSALYLCASSPTSGVSDTQYFGPGTRLTVL.